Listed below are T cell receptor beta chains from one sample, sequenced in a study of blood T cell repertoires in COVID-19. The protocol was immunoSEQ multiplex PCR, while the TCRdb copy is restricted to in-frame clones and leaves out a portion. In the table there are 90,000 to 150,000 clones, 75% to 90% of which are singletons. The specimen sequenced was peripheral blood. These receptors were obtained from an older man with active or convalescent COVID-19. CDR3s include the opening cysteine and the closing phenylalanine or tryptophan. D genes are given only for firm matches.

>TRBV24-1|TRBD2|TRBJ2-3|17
TGTGCCACCAGTGATTCGGGGGGGGTAGCCGACACAGATACGCAGTATTTT
CATSDSGGVADTDTQYF
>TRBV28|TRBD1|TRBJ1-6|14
TGTGCCAGCAGGACTGGGACAGGGGAATCACCCCTCCACTTT
CASRTGTGESPLHF
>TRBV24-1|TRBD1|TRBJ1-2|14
TGTGCCACCAGTGTGGGGCAGGGGGACTATGGCTACACCTTC
CATSVGQGDYGYTF
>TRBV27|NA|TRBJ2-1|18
TGTGCCAGCAGTTTAGTGGGGGTTGGTGGTCAGGGGGGCAATGAGCAGTTCTTC
CASSLVGVGGQGGNEQFF
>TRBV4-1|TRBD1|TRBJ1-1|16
TGCGCCAGCAGCCAAGACCAGGGACAGATGAACACTGAAGCTTTCTTT
CASSQDQGQMNTEAFF
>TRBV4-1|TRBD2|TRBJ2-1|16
TGCGCCAGCAGCTCCCCCGGACTAGCGGCCCACAATGAGCAGTTCTTC
CASSSPGLAAHNEQFF
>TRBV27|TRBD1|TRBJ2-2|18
TGTGCCAGCAGTTCCTATCTCGGGACAGGGCCCTATTCCGGGGAGCTGTTTTTT
CASSSYLGTGPYSGELFF
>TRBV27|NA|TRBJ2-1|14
TGTGCCAGCAGTTGGGACTTTCCCTACAATGAGCAGTTCTTC
CASSWDFPYNEQFF
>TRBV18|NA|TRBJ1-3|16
TGTGCCAGCTCACCCCGGGGGGGCACCTCTGGAAACACCATATATTTT
CASSPRGGTSGNTIYF
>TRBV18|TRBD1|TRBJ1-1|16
TGTGCCAGCTCACACTCGCCAGACAGGGGGCGAACTGAAGCTTTCTTT
CASSHSPDRGRTEAFF
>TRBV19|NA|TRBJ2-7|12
TGTGCCAGTAGTATAGAGGGGCACGAGCAGTACTTC
CASSIEGHEQYF
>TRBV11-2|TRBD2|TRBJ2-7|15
TGTGCCAGCAGCTTATGGGGGGGAAGCTCCTACGAGCAGTACTTC
CASSLWGGSSYEQYF
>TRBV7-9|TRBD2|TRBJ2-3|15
TGTGCCAGCAGCCCCCTAGCGGGAATCACAGATACGCAGTATTTT
CASSPLAGITDTQYF
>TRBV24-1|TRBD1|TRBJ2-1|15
TGTGCCACCAGTGACTCAAGGACAGGGAAGAATGAGCAGTTCTTC
CATSDSRTGKNEQFF
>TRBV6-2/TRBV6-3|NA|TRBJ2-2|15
TGTGCCAGCAGTTACGGCCCCCGATTCACCGGGGAGCTGTTTTTT
CASSYGPRFTGELFF
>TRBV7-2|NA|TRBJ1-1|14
TGTGCCAGCAGCCCCGTGGGAGGGAACACTGAAGCTTTCTTT
CASSPVGGNTEAFF
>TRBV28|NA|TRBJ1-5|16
TGTGCCAGCAGTGGAAACAAACAGGGTTTCCATCAGCCCCAGCATTTT
CASSGNKQGFHQPQHF
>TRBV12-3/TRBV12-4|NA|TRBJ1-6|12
TGTGCCAGCAGTGCGATTTATTCACCCCTCCACTTT
CASSAIYSPLHF
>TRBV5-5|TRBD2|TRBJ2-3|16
TGTGCCAGCAGCACCGGGACTAGCGGGAGTGTAGATACGCAGTATTTT
CASSTGTSGSVDTQYF
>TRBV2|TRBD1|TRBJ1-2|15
TGTGCCAGCAGCGCCGGGACAGGGGAGAGGCATGGCTACACCTTC
CASSAGTGERHGYTF
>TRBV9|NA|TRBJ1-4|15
TGTGCCAGCAGCGGCCCGGGGGGCACTAATGAAAAACTGTTTTTT
CASSGPGGTNEKLFF
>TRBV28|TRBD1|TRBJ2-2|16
TGTGCCAGCAGTACACAGGGGGCCCCGACGGCCGGGGAGCTGTTTTTT
CASSTQGAPTAGELFF
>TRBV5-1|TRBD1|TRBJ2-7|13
TGCGCCAGTACGACAGGGGAAGGCTACGAGCAGTACTTC
CASTTGEGYEQYF
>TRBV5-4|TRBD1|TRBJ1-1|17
TGTGCCAGCAGCTTGGGTGCTCAGACAGGGGGGAGCACTGAAGCTTTCTTT
CASSLGAQTGGSTEAFF
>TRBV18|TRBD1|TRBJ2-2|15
TGTGCCAGCTCACCGACAGGGGGGAACACCGGGGAGCTGTTTTTT
CASSPTGGNTGELFF
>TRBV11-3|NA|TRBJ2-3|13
TGTGCCAGCAGCTTAGGGCTGACAGATACGCAGTATTTT
CASSLGLTDTQYF
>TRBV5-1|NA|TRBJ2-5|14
TGCGCCAGCAGCCTGGAGGGAGTTCAAGAGACCCAGTACTTC
CASSLEGVQETQYF
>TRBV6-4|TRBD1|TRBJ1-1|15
TGTGCCAGCAGTGACTCGCACAGGGGGGATACTGAAGCTTTCTTT
CASSDSHRGDTEAFF
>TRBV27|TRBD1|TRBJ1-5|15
TGTGCCAGCAGATCGGGACAGGGGGACAATCAGCCCCAGCATTTT
CASRSGQGDNQPQHF